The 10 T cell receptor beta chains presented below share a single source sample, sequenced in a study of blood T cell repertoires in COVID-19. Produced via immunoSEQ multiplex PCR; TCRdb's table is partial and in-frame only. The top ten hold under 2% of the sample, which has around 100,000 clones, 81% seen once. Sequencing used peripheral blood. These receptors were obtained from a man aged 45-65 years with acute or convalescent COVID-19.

DNA for the CDR3: TGCGCCAGCAGCTTGCCGGGAAAAGAGACCCAGTACTTC. Protein product: CASSLPGKETQYF. V and J are TRBV5-1 and TRBJ2-5; possibly TRBD2 for D (5 bases). V was pared by 1 base and J by 3 bases, with 7 bases between. CDR3 length: 13 amino acids. The V gene's germline CDR1 is SGHRS and CDR2 YFSETQ.

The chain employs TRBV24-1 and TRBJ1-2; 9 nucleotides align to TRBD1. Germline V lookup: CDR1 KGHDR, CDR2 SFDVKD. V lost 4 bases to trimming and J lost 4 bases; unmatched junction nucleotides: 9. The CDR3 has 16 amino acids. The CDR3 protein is CATSDGAAGQGYGYTF. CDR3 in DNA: TGTGCCACCAGTGACGGAGCCGCGGGACAGGGCTATGGCTACACCTTC.

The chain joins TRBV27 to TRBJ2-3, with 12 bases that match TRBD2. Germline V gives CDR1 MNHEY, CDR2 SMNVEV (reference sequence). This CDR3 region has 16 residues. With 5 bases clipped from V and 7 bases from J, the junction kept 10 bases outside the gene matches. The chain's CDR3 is CASSPASGGARNTQYF. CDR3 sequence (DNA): TGTGCCAGCAGTCCGGCTAGCGGGGGGGCCAGAAATACGCAGTATTTT.

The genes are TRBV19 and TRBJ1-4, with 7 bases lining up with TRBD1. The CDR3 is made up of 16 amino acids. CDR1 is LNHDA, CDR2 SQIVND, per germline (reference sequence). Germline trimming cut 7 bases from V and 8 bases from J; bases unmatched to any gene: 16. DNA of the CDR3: TGTGCCAGTACCCCACTTCGACAGGGTGGTGGAGAAAAACTGTTTTTT. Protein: CASTPLRQGGGEKLFF.

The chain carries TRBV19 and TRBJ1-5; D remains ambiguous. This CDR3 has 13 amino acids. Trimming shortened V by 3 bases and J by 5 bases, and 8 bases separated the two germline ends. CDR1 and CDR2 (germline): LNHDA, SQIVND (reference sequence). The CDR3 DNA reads TGTGCCAGTAGTATTAGGCGGTATCAGCCCCAGCATTTT. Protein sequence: CASSIRRYQPQHF. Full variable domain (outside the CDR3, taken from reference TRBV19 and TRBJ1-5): DGGITQSPKYLFRKEGQNVTLSCEQNLNHDAMYWYRQDPGQGLRLIYYSQIVNDFQKGDIAEGYSVSREKKESFPLTVTSAQKNPTAFYLCASSIRRYQPQHFGDGTRLSIL.

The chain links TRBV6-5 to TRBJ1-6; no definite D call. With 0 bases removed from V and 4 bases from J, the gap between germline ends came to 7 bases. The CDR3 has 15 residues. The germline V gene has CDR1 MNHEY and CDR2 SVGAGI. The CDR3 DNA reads TGTGCCAGCAGTTACTCGGGCCGGTATAATTCACCCCTCCACTTT. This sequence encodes CASSYSGRYNSPLHF.

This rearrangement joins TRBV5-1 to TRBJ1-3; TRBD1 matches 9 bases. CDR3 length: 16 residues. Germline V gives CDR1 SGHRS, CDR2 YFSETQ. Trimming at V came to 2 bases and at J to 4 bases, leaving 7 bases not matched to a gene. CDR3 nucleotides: TGCGCCAGCAGCTTTCGGGGACAGGGCGACGGAAACACCATATATTTT. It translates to CASSFRGQGDGNTIYF.

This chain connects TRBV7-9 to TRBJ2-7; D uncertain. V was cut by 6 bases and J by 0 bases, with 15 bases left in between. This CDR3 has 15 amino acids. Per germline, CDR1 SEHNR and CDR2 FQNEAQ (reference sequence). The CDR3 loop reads CASSTVPPSSYEQYV. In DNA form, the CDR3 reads TGTGCCAGCAGTACAGTCCCACCGAGCTCCTACGAGCAGTACGTC.

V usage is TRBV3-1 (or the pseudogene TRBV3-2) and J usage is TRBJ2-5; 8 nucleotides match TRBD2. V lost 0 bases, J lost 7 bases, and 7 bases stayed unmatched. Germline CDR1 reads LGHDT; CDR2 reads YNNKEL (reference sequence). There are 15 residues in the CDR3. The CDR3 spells CASSQDVSGGRTQYF. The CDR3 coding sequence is TGTGCCAGCAGCCAAGATGTATCGGGGGGGCGGACCCAGTACTTC.

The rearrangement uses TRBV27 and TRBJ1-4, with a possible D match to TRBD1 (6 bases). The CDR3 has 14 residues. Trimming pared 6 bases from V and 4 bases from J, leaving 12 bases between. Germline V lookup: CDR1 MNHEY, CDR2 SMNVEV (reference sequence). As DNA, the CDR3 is TGTGCCAGCAGCGACAGGCGATTTAATGAAAAACTGTTTTTT. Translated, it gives CASSDRRFNEKLFF. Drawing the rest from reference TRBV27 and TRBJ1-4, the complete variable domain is EAQVTQNPRYLITVTGKKLTVTCSQNMNHEYMSWYRQDPGLGLRQIYYSMNVEVTDKGDVPEGYKVSRKEKRNFPLILESPSPNQTSLYFCASSDRRFNEKLFFGSGTQLSVL.